In its sample, the clone carrying this T cell receptor (beta chain) was seen a few times. The germline CDR1 and CDR2 sequences are DFQATT and SNEGSKA (reference sequence). The CDR3 length is 13 residues. V gave up 2 bases and J gave up 4 bases, with 12 bases separating them. The data stem from a study of patients and donors after allogeneic stem cell transplantation. TCRdb reanalysed the RT-PCR reads using MiXCR and keeps one entry per CDR3 protein. The sample contains about 400,000 distinct CDR3 sequences, 16% of which appear only once. Sequenced input: blood, either unsorted or a sorted T cell fraction (not recorded which). This TCR derives from a human donor who was either an allogeneic HSCT recipient or a stem cell or donor lymphocyte infusion donor (not recorded which). It is not recorded whose cells these are; they may come from a transplant donor. V is TRBV20-1 and J is TRBJ2-7; maybe TRBD1 (6 bases). The CDR3 region has the DNA TGCAGTGCTAGATCGACAGGCGGGTACGAGCAGTACTTC. Encoded protein: CSARSTGGYEQYF.